This entry features one T cell receptor beta chain sequence. Its antigen is currently unknown. In the original analysis: Filtering was not the same, since immunoSEQ gave junction-only sequences without quality scores. TCRdb keeps only in-frame clones here, not all; method: immunoSEQ multiplex PCR. V and J calls and clone size are given by that table; D and trimming were obtained from the DNA. The sample yields 450,000 to 500,000 clones, about 80% seen once. The data stem from a study of shared clonotypes between healthy human individuals. Study findings and constraints: Few donors restricted represented genetic and exposure-history diversity. Expectations were that clonotype sharing among donors would be affected by sequencing depth. Only blood was sampled, and tissue TCR repertoires likely differ from blood ones.

V dropped 7 bases and J dropped 1 base, with 13 bases sitting between them. Germline CDR1 SQVTM, CDR2 ANQGSEA. This CDR3 region has 13 residues. Sequenced input: PBMCs. The sequence was obtained from a woman in her forties in good health. Some clones in this sample may be carry-over from other donors' samples. The chain combines TRBV29-1 with TRBJ1-1, with D hard to call. CDR3 residues: CSAQPAGNTEAFF. Here the CDR3 DNA reads TGCAGCGCCCAGCCGGCAGGGAACACTGAAGCTTTCTTT.